This TCR beta chain originates from a study of long-term antiretroviral therapy in people with HIV. Note on this clone: Its antigen is not identified.

The CDR3 runs 14 residues. CDR1 is KGHSH and CDR2 is LQKENI in the germline V gene. V was pared by 4 bases and J by 5 bases, with 8 bases of the junction left unmatched. Study-wide results and caveats: Even long-term ART left TRB diversity below transplant donor controls, despite gains. The blood, collected between about 2004 and 2017, was possibly taken under older ART regimens.

Running of the v3.0 immunoSEQ assay took place at survey level. A per-sample goal of about 35,000-55,000 T-cell genomes was targeted by sequencing. Profiled with immunoSEQ multiplex PCR; TCRdb holds only in-frame clones, not every one. The table records under 25,000 clones, roughly 88% of them present only once. The sequence derives from a man aged 60 to 75 with HIV. The material sequenced was unsorted PBMCs, taken 0.6 years after starting antiretroviral therapy. The chain combines TRBV18 with TRBJ2-7; TRBD1 aligns across 7 bases. The CDR3 spells CASSRRQGSHEQYF. DNA for the CDR3: TGTGCCAGCTCACGCCGACAGGGTAGTCACGAGCAGTACTTC.